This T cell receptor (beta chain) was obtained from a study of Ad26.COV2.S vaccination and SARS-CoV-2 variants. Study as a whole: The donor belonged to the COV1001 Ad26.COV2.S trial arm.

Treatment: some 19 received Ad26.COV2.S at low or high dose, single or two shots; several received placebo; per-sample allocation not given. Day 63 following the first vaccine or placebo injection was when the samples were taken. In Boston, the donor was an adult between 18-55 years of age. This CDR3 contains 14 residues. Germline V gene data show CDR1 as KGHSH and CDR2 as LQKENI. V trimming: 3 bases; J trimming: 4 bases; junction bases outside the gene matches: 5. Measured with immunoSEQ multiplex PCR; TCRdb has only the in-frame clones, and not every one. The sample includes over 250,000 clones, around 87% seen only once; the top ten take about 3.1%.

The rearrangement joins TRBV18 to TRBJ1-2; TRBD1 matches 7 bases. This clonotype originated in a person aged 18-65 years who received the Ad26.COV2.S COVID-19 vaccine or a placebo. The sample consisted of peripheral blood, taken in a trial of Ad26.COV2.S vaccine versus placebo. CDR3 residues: CASSPTDRAYGYTF. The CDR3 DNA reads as TGTGCCAGCTCACCTACCGACAGGGCCTATGGCTACACCTTC.